This TCR beta chain was profiled in a study of cytomegalovirus exposure and HLA in healthy donors. For the study at large: When 350 to 500 donors were genotyped, approximately 81% of them were found to fall in the Caucasian-associated ancestry cluster.

The V and J ends lost 3 bases and 5 bases, in that order; junction bases with no gene match: 11. The CDR3 totals 16 residues. Germline CDR1 MNHNS, CDR2 SASEGT. A remark on this clone: The antigen remains unidentified.

General study findings and limits: CMV antigen specificity of a few CMV-associated chains was confirmed in vitro. DRB1 had the most TCR associations and HLA-C the fewest, a later analysis found, with rates varying by HLA locus.

Primers: 60 Vbeta forward and 13 Jbeta reverse. Original methodology: An analysis performed later counted 73 million or so unique TCR beta chains (roughly 9.9 million of them shared). Here immunoSEQ multiplex PCR was the method, and the copy in TCRdb shows in-frame clones only, minus some. V and J calls and clone size are copied from that table; D and trimming were computed from the DNA. Of roughly 170,000 clones listed, about 80% are singletons. The TCR was taken from a boy aged 5-17 years in good health and CMV-seronegative. Input material: PBMCs. V is TRBV6-1 and J is TRBJ1-2; 8 bases agree with TRBD1. The CDR3 protein is CASSDEIKTGEYGYTF. The DNA for the CDR3 is TGTGCCAGCAGTGACGAGATTAAGACAGGGGAATATGGCTACACCTTC.